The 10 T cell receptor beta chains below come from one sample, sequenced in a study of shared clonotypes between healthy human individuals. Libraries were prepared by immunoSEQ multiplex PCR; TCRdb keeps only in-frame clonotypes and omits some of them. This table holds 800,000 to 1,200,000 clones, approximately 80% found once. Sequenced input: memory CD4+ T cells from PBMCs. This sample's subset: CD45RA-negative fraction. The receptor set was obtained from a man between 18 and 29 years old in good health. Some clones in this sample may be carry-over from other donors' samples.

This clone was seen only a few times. The CDR3 DNA sequence: TGTGCCAGCAGCTCAATGGGGGCGGGGGACTATGGCTACACCTTC. As protein: CASSSMGAGDYGYTF. The chain couples TRBV7-8 to TRBJ1-2, with D perhaps matching TRBD1 (6 bases). The CDR3 consists of 15 residues. Germline V gene sequence: CDR1 SGHVS, CDR2 FQNEAQ. Trimming cost V 4 bases and J 3 bases, with 15 bases left between them.

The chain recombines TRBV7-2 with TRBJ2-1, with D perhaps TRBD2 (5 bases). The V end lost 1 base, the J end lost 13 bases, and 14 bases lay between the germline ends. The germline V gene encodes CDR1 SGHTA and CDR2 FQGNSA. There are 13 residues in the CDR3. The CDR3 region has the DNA TGTGCCAGCAGCTTAGATTTAGGAGCGGCCCAGTTCTTC. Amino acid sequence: CASSLDLGAAQFF.

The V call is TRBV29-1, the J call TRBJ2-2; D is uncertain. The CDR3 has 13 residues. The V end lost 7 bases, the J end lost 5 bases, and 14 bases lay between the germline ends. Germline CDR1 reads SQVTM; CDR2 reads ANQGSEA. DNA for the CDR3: TGCAGCGCCCCAGACGGCACAACCGGGGAGCTGTTTTTT. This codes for CSAPDGTTGELFF.

CDR3 in DNA: TGTGCCAGCAGTACGACAGGTGAATATGGCTACACCTTC. Translating it yields CASSTTGEYGYTF. This chain links TRBV2 with TRBJ1-2; possibly TRBD1 for D (6 bases). V was shortened by 5 bases and J by 5 bases, with 12 bases between the two germline ends. In germline, CDR1 is SNHLY, CDR2 FYNNEI. The CDR3 covers 13 residues.

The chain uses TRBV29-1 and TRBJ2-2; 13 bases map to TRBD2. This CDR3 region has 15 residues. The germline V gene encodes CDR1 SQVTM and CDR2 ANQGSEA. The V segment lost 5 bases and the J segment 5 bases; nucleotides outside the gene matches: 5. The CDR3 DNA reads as TGCAGCGTTTTACTAGCGGGAGGGTTAACCGGGGAGCTGTTTTTT. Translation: CSVLLAGGLTGELFF.

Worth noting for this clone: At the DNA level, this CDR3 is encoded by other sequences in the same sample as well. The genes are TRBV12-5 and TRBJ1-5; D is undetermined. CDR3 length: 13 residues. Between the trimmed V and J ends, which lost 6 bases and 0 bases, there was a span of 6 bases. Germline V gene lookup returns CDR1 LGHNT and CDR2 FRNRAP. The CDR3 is CASGRDSNQPQHF. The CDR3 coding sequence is TGTGCTAGTGGCCGGGATAGCAATCAGCCCCAGCATTTT.

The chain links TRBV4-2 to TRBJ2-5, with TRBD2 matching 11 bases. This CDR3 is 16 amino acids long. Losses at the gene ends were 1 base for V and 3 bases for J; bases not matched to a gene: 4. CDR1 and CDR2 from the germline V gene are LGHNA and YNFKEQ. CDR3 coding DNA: TGTGCCAGCAGCCAAGGGGCGACTAGCGGGGAAGAGACCCAGTACTTC. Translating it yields CASSQGATSGEETQYF.

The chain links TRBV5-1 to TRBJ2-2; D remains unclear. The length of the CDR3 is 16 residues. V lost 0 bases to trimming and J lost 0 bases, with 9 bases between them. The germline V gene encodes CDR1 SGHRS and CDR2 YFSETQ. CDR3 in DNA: TGCGCCAGCAGCTTGGGGGCAGGACCGAACACCGGGGAGCTGTTTTTT. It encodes CASSLGAGPNTGELFF.

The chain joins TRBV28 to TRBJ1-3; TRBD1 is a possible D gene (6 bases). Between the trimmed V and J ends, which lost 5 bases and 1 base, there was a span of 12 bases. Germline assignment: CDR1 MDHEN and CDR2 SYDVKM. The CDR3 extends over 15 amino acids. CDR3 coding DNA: TGTGCCAGCAGTCCGCCGCAGGGGTCTGGAAACACCATATATTTT. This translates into CASSPPQGSGNTIYF.

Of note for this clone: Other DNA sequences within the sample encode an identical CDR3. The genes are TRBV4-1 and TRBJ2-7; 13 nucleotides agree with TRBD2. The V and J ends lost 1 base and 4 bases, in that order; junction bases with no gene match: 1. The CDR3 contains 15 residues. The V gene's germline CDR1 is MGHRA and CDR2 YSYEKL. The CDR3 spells CASSQGLAGGYEQYF. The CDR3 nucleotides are TGCGCCAGCAGCCAAGGACTAGCGGGAGGTTACGAGCAGTACTTC.